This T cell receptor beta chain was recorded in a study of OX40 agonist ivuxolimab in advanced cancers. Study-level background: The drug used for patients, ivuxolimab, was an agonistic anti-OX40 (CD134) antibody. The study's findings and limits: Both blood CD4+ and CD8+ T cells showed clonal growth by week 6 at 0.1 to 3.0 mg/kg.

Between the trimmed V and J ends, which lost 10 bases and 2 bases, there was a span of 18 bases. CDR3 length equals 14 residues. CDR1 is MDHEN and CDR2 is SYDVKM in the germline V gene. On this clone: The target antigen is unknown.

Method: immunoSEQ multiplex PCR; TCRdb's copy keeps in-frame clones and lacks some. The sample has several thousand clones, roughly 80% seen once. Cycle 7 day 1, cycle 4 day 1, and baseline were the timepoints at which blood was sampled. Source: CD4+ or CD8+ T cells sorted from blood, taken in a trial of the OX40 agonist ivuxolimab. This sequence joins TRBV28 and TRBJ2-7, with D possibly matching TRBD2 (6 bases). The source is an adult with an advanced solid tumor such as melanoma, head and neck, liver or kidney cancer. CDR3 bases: TGTGCCATTAGCGGTTTAGCGAGACCCTACGAGCAGTACTTC. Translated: CAISGLARPYEQYF.